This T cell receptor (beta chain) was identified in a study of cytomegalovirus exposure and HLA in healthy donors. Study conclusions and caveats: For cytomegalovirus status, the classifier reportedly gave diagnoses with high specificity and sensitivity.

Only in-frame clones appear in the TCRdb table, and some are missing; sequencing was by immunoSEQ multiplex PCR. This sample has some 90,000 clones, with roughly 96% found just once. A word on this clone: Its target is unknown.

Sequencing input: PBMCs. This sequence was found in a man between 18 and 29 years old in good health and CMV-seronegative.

The CDR3 coding sequence is TGTGCCAGCAGCTTAGTTCCTGGACAGGCCGGATATGGCTACACCTTC. It encodes CASSLVPGQAGYGYTF. The V and J genes are TRBV7-2 and TRBJ1-2; TRBD1 matches at 7 bases. CDR1 SGHTA and CDR2 FQGNSA come from the germline V gene. CDR3 length: 16 residues. V dropped 1 base and J dropped 5; count of bases not matched to a gene: 10.